Detailed here is one T cell receptor beta chain. Enrolled through a virtual design, the participants were between roughly 18 and 100 years of age and came from fewer than 30 US areas. Participant-given clinical history determined each cohort assignment. This sample is part of a study of blood T cell repertoires in COVID-19. Study context: PBMCs, B-cell-depleted T cells, or T cells were the source of the cDNA or gDNA that made up the material.

Germline CDR1 reads MDHEN; CDR2 reads SYDVKM. The CDR3 has 14 residues. J gave up 3 bases and V 6 bases, and 5 bases lay outside the gene matches. Authors' processing steps: Scientists estimated how many nucleated cells there were by amplifying reference gene primers. Clones were read by immunoSEQ multiplex PCR, and TCRdb kept only the in-frame ones, dropping some. The V and J calls and clone size were taken over from that table, and D and trimming were inferred from the DNA. The profile shows about 320,000 clones, about 89% of them singletons. The receptor's source is a man aged 60-69 years who had recovered from COVID-19. The sample comprised PBMCs or T cells enriched from blood (not recorded which). The genes are TRBV28 and TRBJ2-7; TRBD1 agrees at 10 bases. The CDR3 loop reads CASRRQGAGYEQYF. CDR3 in DNA: TGTGCCAGCAGGAGACAGGGGGCAGGCTACGAGCAGTACTTC.